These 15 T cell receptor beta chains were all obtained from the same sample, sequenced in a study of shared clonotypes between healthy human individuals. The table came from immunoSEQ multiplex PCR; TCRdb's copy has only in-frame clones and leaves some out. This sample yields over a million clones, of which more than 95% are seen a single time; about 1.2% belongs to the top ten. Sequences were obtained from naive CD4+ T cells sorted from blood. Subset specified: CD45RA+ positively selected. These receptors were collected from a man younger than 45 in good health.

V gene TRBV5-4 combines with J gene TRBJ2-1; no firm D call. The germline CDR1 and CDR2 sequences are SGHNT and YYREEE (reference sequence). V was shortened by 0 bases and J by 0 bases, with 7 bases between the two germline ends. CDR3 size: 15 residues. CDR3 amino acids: CASSLVFSSYNEQFF. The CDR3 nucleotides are TGTGCCAGCAGCTTGGTCTTCAGCTCCTACAATGAGCAGTTCTTC.

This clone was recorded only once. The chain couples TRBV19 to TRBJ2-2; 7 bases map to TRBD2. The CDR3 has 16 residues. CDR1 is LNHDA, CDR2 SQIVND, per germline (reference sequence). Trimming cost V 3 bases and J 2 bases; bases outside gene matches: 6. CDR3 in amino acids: CASSIGRGTNTGELFF. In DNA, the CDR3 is TGTGCCAGTAGTATTGGGAGGGGCACCAACACCGGGGAGCTGTTTTTT.

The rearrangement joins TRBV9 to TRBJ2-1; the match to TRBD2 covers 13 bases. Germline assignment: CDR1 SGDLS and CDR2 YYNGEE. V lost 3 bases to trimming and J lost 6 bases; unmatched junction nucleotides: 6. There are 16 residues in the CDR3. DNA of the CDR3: TGTGCCAGCAGCGGTGTCGGACTAGCGGGAGTCAATGAGCAGTTCTTC. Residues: CASSGVGLAGVNEQFF.

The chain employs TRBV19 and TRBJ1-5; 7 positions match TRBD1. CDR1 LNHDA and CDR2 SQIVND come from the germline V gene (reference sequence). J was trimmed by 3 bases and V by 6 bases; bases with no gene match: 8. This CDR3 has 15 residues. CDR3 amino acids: CASRQDRWDNQPQHF. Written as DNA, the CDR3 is TGTGCCAGTAGACAGGACAGGTGGGACAATCAGCCCCAGCATTTT.

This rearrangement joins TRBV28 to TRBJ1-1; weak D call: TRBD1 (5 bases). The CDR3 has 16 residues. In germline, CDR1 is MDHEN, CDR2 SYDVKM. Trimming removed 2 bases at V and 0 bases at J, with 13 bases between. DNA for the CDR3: TGTGCCAGCAGTTTACGGTGGTGGGGGGTGAACACTGAAGCTTTCTTT. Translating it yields CASSLRWWGVNTEAFF.

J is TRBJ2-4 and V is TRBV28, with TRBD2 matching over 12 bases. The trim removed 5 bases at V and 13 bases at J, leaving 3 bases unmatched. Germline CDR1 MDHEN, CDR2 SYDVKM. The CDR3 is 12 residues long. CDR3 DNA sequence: TGTGCCAGCAGTCGGACTAGCGGGGAGCAGTACTTC. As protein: CASSRTSGEQYF. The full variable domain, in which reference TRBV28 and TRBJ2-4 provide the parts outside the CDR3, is DVKVTQSSRYLVKRTGEKVFLECVQDMDHENMFWYRQDPGLGLRLIYFSYDVKMKEKGDIPEGYSVSREKKERFSLILESASTNQTSMYLCASSRTSGEQYFGAGTRLSVL.

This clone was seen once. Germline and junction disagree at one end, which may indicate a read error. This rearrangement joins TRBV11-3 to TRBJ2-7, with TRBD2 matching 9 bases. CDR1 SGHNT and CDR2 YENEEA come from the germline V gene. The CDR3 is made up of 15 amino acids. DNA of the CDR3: TGTGCCAGCAGCCTAGATCTAGCGGGAATGGGCGAGCAGTACTTC. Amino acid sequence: CASSLDLAGMGEQYF.

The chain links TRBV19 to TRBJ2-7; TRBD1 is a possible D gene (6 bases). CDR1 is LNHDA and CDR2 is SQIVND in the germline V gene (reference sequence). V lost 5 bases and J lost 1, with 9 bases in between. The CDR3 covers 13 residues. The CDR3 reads CASSDRKSYEQYF. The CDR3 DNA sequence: TGTGCCAGTAGTGACAGGAAATCCTACGAGCAGTACTTC.

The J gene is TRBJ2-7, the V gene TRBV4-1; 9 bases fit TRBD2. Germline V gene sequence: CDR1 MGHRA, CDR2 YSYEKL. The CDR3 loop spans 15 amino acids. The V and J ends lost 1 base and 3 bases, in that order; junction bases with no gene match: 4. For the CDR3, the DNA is TGCGCCAGCAGCCAAGGGGAGCGGGAGGTCTACGAGCAGTACTTC. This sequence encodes CASSQGEREVYEQYF.

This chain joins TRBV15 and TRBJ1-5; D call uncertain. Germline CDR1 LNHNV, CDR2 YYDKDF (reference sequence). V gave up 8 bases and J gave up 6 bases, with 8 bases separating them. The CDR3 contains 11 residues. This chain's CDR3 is CATRNRQPQHF. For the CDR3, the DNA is TGTGCCACCCGCAACCGTCAGCCCCAGCATTTT.

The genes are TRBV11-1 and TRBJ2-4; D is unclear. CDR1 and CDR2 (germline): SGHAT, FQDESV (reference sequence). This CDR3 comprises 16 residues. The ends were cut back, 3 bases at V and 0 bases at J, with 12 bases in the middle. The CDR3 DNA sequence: TGTGCCAGCAGCTTTGGGGAAGGGATAGCCAAAAACATTCAGTACTTC. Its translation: CASSFGEGIAKNIQYF.

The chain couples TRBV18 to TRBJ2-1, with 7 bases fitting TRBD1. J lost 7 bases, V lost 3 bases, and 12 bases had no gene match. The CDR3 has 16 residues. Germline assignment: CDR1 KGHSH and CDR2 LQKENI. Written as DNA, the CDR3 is TGTGCCAGCTCACCGACCTCGACAGGGTGGGGGAATGAGCAGTTCTTC. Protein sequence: CASSPTSTGWGNEQFF.

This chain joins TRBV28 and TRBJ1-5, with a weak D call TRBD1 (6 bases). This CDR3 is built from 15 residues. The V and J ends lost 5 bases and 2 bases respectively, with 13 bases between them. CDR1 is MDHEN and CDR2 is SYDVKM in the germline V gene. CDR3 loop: CASSPTDSRNQPQHF. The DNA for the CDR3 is TGTGCCAGCAGTCCTACGGACAGTCGCAATCAGCCCCAGCATTTT.

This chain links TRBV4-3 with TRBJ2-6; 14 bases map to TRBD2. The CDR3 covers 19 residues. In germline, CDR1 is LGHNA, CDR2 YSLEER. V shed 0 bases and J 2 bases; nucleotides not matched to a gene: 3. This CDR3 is CASSQETSGRAAGANVLTF. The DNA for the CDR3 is TGCGCCAGCAGCCAAGAGACTAGCGGGAGGGCGGCTGGGGCCAACGTCCTGACTTTC.

In DNA, the CDR3 is TGTGCCAGCAGTCTACGGGCCCTCACCTACGAGCAGTACTTC. It encodes CASSLRALTYEQYF. The chain is built from TRBV6-1 and TRBJ2-7, with D unresolved. Germline CDR1 MNHNS, CDR2 SASEGT. The CDR3 is made up of 14 amino acids. The V and J ends lost 5 bases and 2 bases respectively, with 13 bases between them.